Sequencing of this T cell receptor (beta chain) was carried out in a study of T cell clones after liver transplantation. Study as a whole: A pre-transplant mixed lymphocyte reaction with TCRbeta sequencing defined graft-donor-reactive clones followed in post-transplant blood.

The assay was immunoSEQ multiplex PCR, and TCRdb's table has in-frame clones only and misses some. This sample has about 19,000 clones, with about 87% found just once. This clone occurred once. Its antigen is currently unknown. Study-wide findings and caveats: Small, mixed patient groups and varying post-transplant times limit these conclusions.

Germline values: CDR1 SQVTM, CDR2 ANQGSEA. CDR3 length equals 13 residues. The chain recombines TRBV29-1 with TRBJ2-5; 8 bases agree with TRBD2. TRBJ2-7 matches the DNA end more closely, so the J call is doubtful. This sample comprised CD8+ T cells from blood, obtained before liver transplant. The origin of this receptor is a human donor who received a liver transplant. In DNA, the CDR3 is TGCAGCGTTGGGGCTAGCGGGTCCTACGAGCAGTACTTC. It is translated as CSVGASGSYEQYF.